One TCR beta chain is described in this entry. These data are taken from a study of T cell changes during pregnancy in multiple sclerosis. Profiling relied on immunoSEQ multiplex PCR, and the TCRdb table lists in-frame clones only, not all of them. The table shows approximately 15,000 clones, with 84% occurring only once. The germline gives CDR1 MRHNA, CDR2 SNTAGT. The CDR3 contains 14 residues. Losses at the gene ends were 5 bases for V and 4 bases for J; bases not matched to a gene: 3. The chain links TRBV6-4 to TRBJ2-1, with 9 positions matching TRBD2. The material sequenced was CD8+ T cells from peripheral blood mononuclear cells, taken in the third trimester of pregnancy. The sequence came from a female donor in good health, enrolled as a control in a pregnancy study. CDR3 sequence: CASSRLAGYNEQFF. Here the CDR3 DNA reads TGTGCCAGCAGTAGGCTAGCGGGGTACAATGAGCAGTTCTTC.